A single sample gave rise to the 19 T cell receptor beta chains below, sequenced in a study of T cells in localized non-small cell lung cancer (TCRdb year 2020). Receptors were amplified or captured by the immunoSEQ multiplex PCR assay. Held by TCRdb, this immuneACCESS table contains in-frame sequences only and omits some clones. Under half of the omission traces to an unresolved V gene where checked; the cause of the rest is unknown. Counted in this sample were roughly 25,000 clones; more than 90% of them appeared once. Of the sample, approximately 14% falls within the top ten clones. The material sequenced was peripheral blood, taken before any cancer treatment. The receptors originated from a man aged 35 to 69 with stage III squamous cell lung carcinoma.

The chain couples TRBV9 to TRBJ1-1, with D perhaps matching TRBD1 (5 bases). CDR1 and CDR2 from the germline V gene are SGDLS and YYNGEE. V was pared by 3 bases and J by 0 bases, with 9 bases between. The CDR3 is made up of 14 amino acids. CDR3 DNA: TGTGCCAGCAGCGGCGGGACGGTGAACACTGAAGCTTTCTTT. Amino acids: CASSGGTVNTEAFF.

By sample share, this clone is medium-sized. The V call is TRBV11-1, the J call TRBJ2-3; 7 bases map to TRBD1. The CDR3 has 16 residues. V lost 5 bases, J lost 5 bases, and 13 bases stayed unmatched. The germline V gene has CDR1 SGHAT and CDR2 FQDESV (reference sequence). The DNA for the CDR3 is TGTGCCAGCAGCGTATGGGGGACAGTTGCGGGAGATACGCAGTATTTT. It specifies CASSVWGTVAGDTQYF.

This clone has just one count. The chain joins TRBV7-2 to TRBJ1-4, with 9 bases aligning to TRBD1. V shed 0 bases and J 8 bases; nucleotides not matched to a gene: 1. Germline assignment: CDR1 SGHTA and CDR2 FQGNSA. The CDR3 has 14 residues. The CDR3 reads CASSLAGQGEKLFF. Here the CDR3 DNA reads TGTGCCAGCAGCTTAGCGGGACAGGGAGAAAAACTGTTTTTT.

CDR3 protein: CASSSSAAYEQYF. In DNA, the CDR3 is TGTGCCAGCAGCAGTAGCGCGGCCTACGAGCAGTACTTC. The V and J genes are TRBV7-2 and TRBJ2-7, with D maybe TRBD2 (5 bases). Germline V gives CDR1 SGHTA, CDR2 FQGNSA. V lost 5 bases to trimming and J lost 2 bases, with 10 bases between them. CDR3 size: 13 residues.

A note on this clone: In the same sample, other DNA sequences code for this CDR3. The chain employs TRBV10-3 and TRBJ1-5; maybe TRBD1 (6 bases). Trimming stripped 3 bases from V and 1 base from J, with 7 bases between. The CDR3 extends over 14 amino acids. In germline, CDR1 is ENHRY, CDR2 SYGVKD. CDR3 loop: CAISDRGSNQPQHF. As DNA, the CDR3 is TGTGCCATCAGTGACAGGGGAAGCAATCAGCCCCAGCATTTT.

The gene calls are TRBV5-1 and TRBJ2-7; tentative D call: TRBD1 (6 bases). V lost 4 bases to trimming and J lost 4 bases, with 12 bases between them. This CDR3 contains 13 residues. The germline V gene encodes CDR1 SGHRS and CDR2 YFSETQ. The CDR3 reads CASSGSDSYEQYF. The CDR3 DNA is TGCGCCAGCAGCGGCTCGGACAGTTACGAGCAGTACTTC.

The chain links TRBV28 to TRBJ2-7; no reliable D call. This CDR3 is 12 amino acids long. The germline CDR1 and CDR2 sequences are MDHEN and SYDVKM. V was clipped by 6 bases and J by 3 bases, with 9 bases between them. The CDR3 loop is CASSQTDYEQYF. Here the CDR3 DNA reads TGTGCCAGCAGCCAAACGGACTACGAGCAGTACTTC.

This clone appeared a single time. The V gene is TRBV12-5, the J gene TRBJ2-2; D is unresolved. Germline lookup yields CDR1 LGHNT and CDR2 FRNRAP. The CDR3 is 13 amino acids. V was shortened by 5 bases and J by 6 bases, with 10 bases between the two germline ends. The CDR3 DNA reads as TGTGCTAGTGGTCTGGACGGTCCCGGGGAGCTGTTTTTT. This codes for CASGLDGPGELFF. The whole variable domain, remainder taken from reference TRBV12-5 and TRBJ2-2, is DARVTQTPRHKVTEMGQEVTMRCQPILGHNTVFWYRQTMMQGLELLAYFRNRAPLDDSGMPKDRFSAEMPDATLATLKIQPSEPRDSAVYFCASGLDGPGELFFGEGSRLTVL.

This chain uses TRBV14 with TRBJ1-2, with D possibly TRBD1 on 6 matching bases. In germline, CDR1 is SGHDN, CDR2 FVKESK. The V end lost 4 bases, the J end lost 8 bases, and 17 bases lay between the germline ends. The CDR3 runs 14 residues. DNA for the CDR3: TGTGCCAGCAGCCCTTTAGGGGGGGCTAGCGGCTACACCTTC. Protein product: CASSPLGGASGYTF.

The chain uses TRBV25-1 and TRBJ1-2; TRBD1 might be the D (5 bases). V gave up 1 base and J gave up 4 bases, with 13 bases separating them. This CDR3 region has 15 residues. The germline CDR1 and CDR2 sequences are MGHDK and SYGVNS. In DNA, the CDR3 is TGTGCCAGCAGTGAATCGAAGGGGCGCGGCTATGGCTACACCTTC. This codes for CASSESKGRGYGYTF.

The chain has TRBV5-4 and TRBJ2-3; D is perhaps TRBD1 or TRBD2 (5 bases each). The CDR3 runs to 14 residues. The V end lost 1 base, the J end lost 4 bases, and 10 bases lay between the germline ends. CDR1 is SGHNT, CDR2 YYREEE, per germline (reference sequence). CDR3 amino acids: CASSLPGAADTQYF. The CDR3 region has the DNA TGTGCCAGCAGCTTGCCCGGGGCGGCAGATACGCAGTATTTT.

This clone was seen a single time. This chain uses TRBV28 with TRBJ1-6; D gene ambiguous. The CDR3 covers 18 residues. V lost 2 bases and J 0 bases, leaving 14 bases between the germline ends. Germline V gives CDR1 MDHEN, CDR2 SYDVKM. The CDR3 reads CASSLGRLGSSYNSPLHF. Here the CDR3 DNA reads TGTGCCAGCAGTTTAGGGCGGCTGGGGAGCTCCTATAATTCACCCCTCCACTTT.

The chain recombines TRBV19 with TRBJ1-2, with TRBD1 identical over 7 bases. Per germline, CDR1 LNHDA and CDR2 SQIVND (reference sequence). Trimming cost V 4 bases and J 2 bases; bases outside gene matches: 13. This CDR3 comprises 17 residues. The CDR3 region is CASSTNPRDSWNYGYTF. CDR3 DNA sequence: TGTGCCAGTAGTACCAACCCGCGGGACAGTTGGAACTATGGCTACACCTTC.

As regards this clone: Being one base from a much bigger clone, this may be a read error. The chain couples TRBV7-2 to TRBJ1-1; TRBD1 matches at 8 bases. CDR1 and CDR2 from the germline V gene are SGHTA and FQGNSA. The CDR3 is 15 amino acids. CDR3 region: CASSSIRGPNTEAFF. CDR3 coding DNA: TGTGCCAGCAGCTCAATCAGGGGGCCGAACACTGAAGCTTTCTTC.

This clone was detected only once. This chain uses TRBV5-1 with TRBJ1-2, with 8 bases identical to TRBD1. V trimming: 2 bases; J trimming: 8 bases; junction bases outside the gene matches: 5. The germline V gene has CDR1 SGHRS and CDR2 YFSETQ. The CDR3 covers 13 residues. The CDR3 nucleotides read TGCGCCAGCAGCTTAGGACAGGGTGAAGGCTACACCTTC. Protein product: CASSLGQGEGYTF.

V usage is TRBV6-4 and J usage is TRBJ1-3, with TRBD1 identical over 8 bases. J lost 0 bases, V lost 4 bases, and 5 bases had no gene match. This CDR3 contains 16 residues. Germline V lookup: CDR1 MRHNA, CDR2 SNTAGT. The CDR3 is CASSVGTGNSGNTIYF. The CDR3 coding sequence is TGTGCCAGCAGTGTCGGGACAGGTAACTCTGGAAACACCATATATTTT.

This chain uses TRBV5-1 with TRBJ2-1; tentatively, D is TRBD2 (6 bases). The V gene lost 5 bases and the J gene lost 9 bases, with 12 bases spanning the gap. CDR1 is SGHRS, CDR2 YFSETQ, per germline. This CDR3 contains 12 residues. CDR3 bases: TGCGCCAGCAGAACTAGCTTTGCTGAGCAGTTCTTC. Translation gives CASRTSFAEQFF.

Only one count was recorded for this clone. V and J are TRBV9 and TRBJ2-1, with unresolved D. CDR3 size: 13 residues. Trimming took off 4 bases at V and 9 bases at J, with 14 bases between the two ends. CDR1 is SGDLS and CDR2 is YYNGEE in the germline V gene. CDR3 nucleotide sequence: TGTGCCAGCAGCCCTCGAAGCGAAGGTGAGCAGTTCTTC. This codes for CASSPRSEGEQFF.

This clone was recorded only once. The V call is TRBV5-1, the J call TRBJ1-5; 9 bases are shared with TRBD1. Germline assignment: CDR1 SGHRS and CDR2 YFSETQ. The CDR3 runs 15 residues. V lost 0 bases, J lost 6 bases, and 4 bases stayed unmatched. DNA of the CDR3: TGCGCCAGCAGCTTGGGGGGACAGGGAGGTCAGCCCCAGCATTTT. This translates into CASSLGGQGGQPQHF.